This T cell receptor beta chain is from a study of cytomegalovirus exposure and HLA in healthy donors. The study ran its PCR with 60 Vbeta and 13 Jbeta primers. Profiled with immunoSEQ multiplex PCR; TCRdb holds only in-frame clones, not every one. The sample includes around 150,000 clones, about 72% seen only once; the top ten take around 2.2%. The sample taken for sequencing was PBMCs. The sequence was collected from a man between 35 and 55 years old in good health and CMV-seronegative.

CDR3 loop: CASSIRSDREAVWGYTF. The DNA for the CDR3 is TGTGCCAGTAGTATACGATCGGATAGGGAGGCCGTTTGGGGCTACACCTTC. The chain employs TRBV19 and TRBJ1-2; D remains ambiguous. Between the trimmed V and J ends, which lost 2 bases and 8 bases, there was a span of 24 bases. This CDR3 has 17 amino acids. Germline V CDR1 and CDR2: LNHDA, SQIVND (reference sequence). The whole variable domain, remainder taken from reference TRBV19 and TRBJ1-2, is DGGITQSPKYLFRKEGQNVTLSCEQNLNHDAMYWYRQDPGQGLRLIYYSQIVNDFQKGDIAEGYSVSREKKESFPLTVTSAQKNPTAFYLCASSIRSDREAVWGYTFGSGTRLTVV.